One and the same sample provided the 17 T cell receptor beta chains below, sequenced in a study of T-cell reconstitution after alpha-beta-depleted transplantation in children. For TCRbeta, the library was prepared with unique molecular identifiers. TCRdb called the PCR reads again in MiXCR, with one record for every CDR3 protein. Of about 610,000 distinct CDR3 sequences listed, about 10% are singletons. The sample here was PBMCs from the stem cell graft donor, taken from the stem cell graft. Receptors were obtained from a human donor who donated a stem cell graft to a child with acute myeloid leukemia.

V usage is TRBV29-1 and J usage is TRBJ2-1; D is uncertain. V lost 3 bases, J lost 4 bases, and 7 bases lay in between. This CDR3 spans 12 amino acids. The germline gives CDR1 SQVTM, CDR2 ANQGSEA. CDR3 DNA: TGCAGCGTTGATGGCACTTACAATGAGCAGTTCTTC. Translation: CSVDGTYNEQFF.

The table lists this clonotype with a few counts. The chain's CDR3 is CASSFLQGGEAFF. The CDR3, as DNA: TGTGCCAGCAGTTTTCTCCAGGGGGGTGAAGCTTTCTTT. V is TRBV12-3 or TRBV12-4 and J is TRBJ1-1, with 7 bases matching TRBD1. The length of the CDR3 is 13 residues. V lost 3 bases and J lost 7; bases outside the gene matches: 5.

The genes are TRBV5-1 and TRBJ2-1, with a possible D match to TRBD2 (6 bases). V gave up 1 base and J gave up 10 bases, with 15 bases separating them. Germline lookup yields CDR1 SGHRS and CDR2 YFSETQ. There are 14 residues in the CDR3. The CDR3 spells CASSLSAWGREQFF. DNA for the CDR3: TGCGCCAGCAGCTTGTCGGCCTGGGGGAGGGAGCAGTTCTTC. Full variable domain (rest looked up from reference TRBV5-1 and TRBJ2-1): KAGVTQTPRYLIKTRGQQVTLSCSPISGHRSVSWYQQTPGQGLQFLFEYFSETQRNKGNFPGRFSGRQFSNSRSEMNVSTLELGDSALYLCASSLSAWGREQFFGPGTRLTVL.

This clonotype was detected many times. The chain is built from TRBV4-2 and TRBJ2-1; maybe TRBD1 (6 bases). The V end lost 0 bases, the J end lost 0 bases, and 12 bases lay between the germline ends. Germline V gene data show CDR1 as LGHNA and CDR2 as YNFKEQ. This CDR3 contains 17 residues. CDR3 loop: CASSQEARGSSYNEQFF. The CDR3 region has the DNA TGTGCCAGCAGCCAAGAGGCGAGGGGGAGCTCCTACAATGAGCAGTTCTTC.

This clonotype came up many times. The V and J genes are TRBV6-1 and TRBJ2-7; 11 nucleotides line up with TRBD2. The CDR3 consists of 15 residues. Germline CDR1 MNHNS, CDR2 SASEGT. J gave up 3 bases and V 6 bases, and 7 bases lay outside the gene matches. The CDR3 protein is CASRKLAGDRYEQYF. The CDR3 bases are TGTGCCAGCAGAAAACTAGCGGGAGACCGCTACGAGCAGTACTTC.

The chain carries TRBV11-1 and TRBJ2-1; 8 bases map to TRBD2. Per germline, CDR1 SGHAT and CDR2 FQDESV (reference sequence). This CDR3 contains 15 residues. Trimming cost V 4 bases and J 8 bases; bases outside gene matches: 10. The CDR3 DNA reads as TGTGCCAGCAGCTCCGATTGGACTAGCTCCCATGAGCAGTTCTTC. This encodes CASSSDWTSSHEQFF.

The genes are TRBV5-1 and TRBJ2-1; perhaps TRBD2 as D (5 bases). The germline gives CDR1 SGHRS, CDR2 YFSETQ. V was trimmed by 2 bases and J by 0 bases, leaving 24 bases between them. The CDR3 loop spans 20 amino acids. The CDR3 spells CASSFLSVDKLISSYNEQFF. The DNA of the CDR3 is TGCGCCAGCAGCTTCCTTAGCGTCGATAAATTAATTAGCTCCTACAATGAGCAGTTCTTC.

This clonotype was seen more than once but under ten times. This chain connects TRBV4-1 to TRBJ2-6, with D perhaps TRBD1 or TRBD2 (6 bases each). The CDR3 runs to 17 residues. CDR1 and CDR2 from the germline V gene are MGHRA and YSYEKL. The V end lost 4 bases, the J end lost 3 bases, and 16 bases lay between the germline ends. The CDR3 DNA sequence: TGCGCCAGCAGCCTAGATGGGGGGCGCGATGGGGCCAACGTCCTGACTTTC. Translating gives CASSLDGGRDGANVLTF.

This clonotype was counted many times. J is TRBJ2-7 and V is TRBV29-1; 9 bases align to TRBD1. The CDR3 runs to 13 residues. V gave up 6 bases and J gave up 4 bases; unmatched junction bases: 7. The V gene's germline CDR1 is SQVTM and CDR2 ANQGSEA. The CDR3 bases are TGCAGCGTGGCTAAACAGGGGGCTTACGAGCAGTACTTC. It yields the protein CSVAKQGAYEQYF.

This clonotype was observed many times. This rearrangement joins TRBV20-1 to TRBJ2-1, with D perhaps TRBD2 (5 bases). Germline V CDR1 and CDR2: DFQATT, SNEGSKA (reference sequence). CDR3 size: 14 residues. V lost 7 bases and J lost 0, with 13 bases in between. CDR3 loop: CSVQERSSYNEQFF. CDR3 bases: TGCAGTGTGCAAGAGCGGAGCTCCTACAATGAGCAGTTCTTC.

This clonotype was found many times. This rearrangement joins TRBV7-9 to TRBJ2-1; D is possibly TRBD2 (6 bases). Trimming took 1 base from V and 9 from J, leaving 16 bases between them. The germline V gene has CDR1 SEHNR and CDR2 FQNEAQ (reference sequence). The length of the CDR3 is 15 residues. CDR3 in amino acids: CASSLGRVAVGEQFF. CDR3 nucleotides: TGTGCCAGCAGCTTAGGGAGGGTAGCGGTCGGTGAGCAGTTCTTC.

V and J are TRBV7-9 and TRBJ1-4; D is perhaps TRBD1 (5 bases). The CDR3 consists of 13 residues. Germline V gene sequence: CDR1 SEHNR, CDR2 FQNEAQ (reference sequence). Trimming stripped 5 bases from V and 7 bases from J, with 11 bases between. CDR3 amino acids: CASSQSGGEKLFF. CDR3 DNA sequence: TGTGCCAGCAGCCAATCGGGGGGTGAAAAACTGTTTTTT.

V gene TRBV29-1 combines with J gene TRBJ2-1; tentative D call: TRBD2 (5 bases). The CDR3 loop spans 12 amino acids. The germline V and J ends were trimmed by 4 bases and 8 bases, with 12 bases remaining between them. Germline values: CDR1 SQVTM, CDR2 ANQGSEA. The chain's CDR3 is CSVGTAGYEQFF. In nucleotides, the CDR3 is TGCAGCGTTGGAACGGCGGGTTATGAGCAGTTCTTC.

The CDR3 loop is CASSSGGGISSYEQYF. The CDR3 DNA sequence: TGTGCCAGCAGCTCAGGGGGCGGGATTAGCTCCTACGAGCAGTACTTC. The chain links TRBV7-2 to TRBJ2-7, with 8 bases lining up with TRBD1. This CDR3 is built from 16 residues. V shed 4 bases, J shed 0 bases, and the junction held 8 bases outside the gene matches. Germline loops: CDR1 SGHTA, CDR2 FQGNSA.

This clonotype occurred a few times. The chain carries TRBV11-1 and TRBJ2-7; 12 bases agree with TRBD2. The CDR3 extends over 19 amino acids. V trimming: 3 bases; J trimming: 2 bases; junction bases outside the gene matches: 14. In germline, CDR1 is SGHAT, CDR2 FQDESV (reference sequence). The CDR3 protein is CASSFTGLAGTLTTYEQYF. The CDR3 DNA follows: TGTGCCAGCAGCTTCACGGGACTAGCGGGTACCCTTACAACCTACGAGCAGTACTTC.

The table lists this clonotype with a few counts. V usage is TRBV6-5 and J usage is TRBJ2-5; TRBD1 matches at 7 bases. V shed 5 bases and J 5 bases; nucleotides not matched to a gene: 2. Germline assignment: CDR1 MNHEY and CDR2 SVGAGI. The CDR3 contains 12 residues. DNA for the CDR3: TGTGCCAGCAGTGAGACAGGGGAGACCCAGTACTTC. This sequence encodes CASSETGETQYF.

This clonotype appeared a few times. The chain joins TRBV30 to TRBJ2-1; maybe TRBD2 (6 bases). From germline, CDR1 is GTSNPN and CDR2 SVGIG (reference sequence). V lost 1 base to trimming and J lost 6 bases, with 13 bases between them. This CDR3 spans 14 amino acids. The CDR3, as DNA: TGTGCCTGGAGTGCGGGAGTGATCTCCAATGAGCAGTTCTTC. Translating gives CAWSAGVISNEQFF.